What follows are 11 T cell receptor beta chains derived from one specimen sequenced in a study of T cell repertoires in cytomegalovirus infection. MiXCR, applied by TCRdb to the reads, yields one record per CDR3 protein. Of 150,000 to 190,000 distinct CDR3 sequences in the sample, 23% are singletons; the top ten hold about 10%. Sequenced: PBMCs. These receptors were taken from a human donor in good health (CMV status not recorded). Some clones in this sample may be carry-over from other donors' samples.

The genes are TRBV6-5 and TRBJ1-6, with D perhaps TRBD1 (5 bases). The CDR3 is 14 residues long. V was cut by 2 bases and J by 6 bases, with 8 bases left in between. Germline V gene lookup returns CDR1 MNHEY and CDR2 SVGAGI. The CDR3: CASSYSQGNSPLHF. CDR3 coding DNA: TGTGCCAGCAGTTACAGTCAGGGTAATTCACCCCTCCACTTT.

This clonotype was found a few times. The rearrangement links TRBV12-3 or TRBV12-4 to TRBJ2-5; 7 bases map to TRBD2. With 10 bases clipped from V and 1 base from J, the junction kept 12 bases outside the gene matches. This CDR3 comprises 15 residues. CDR3 in amino acids: CATQFQAGLQETQYF. In DNA form, the CDR3 reads TGTGCCACCCAGTTTCAAGCGGGGCTCCAAGAGACCCAGTACTTC.

This clonotype occurred many times. This chain connects TRBV11-2 to TRBJ2-5, with 12 positions matching TRBD2. CDR1 is SGHAT, CDR2 FQNNGV, per germline. The CDR3 runs to 15 residues. With V trimmed by 1 base and J by 5 bases, 2 bases remained unmatched. The CDR3, as DNA: TGTGCCAGCAGCTTAGGACTAGCGGGAGTGGAGACCCAGTACTTC. Amino acid sequence: CASSLGLAGVETQYF.

This clonotype was recorded at least ten times. The rearrangement links TRBV28 to TRBJ1-1; 8 nucleotides agree with TRBD1. The CDR3 sequence is 15 residues long. Germline V gene lookup returns CDR1 MDHEN and CDR2 SYDVKM. The trim removed 2 bases at V and 6 bases at J, leaving 8 bases unmatched. Here the CDR3 reads CASSLRGQGAAEAFF. In DNA form, the CDR3 reads TGTGCCAGCAGTTTAAGGGGGCAGGGGGCGGCTGAAGCTTTCTTT.

The chain has TRBV12-3 or TRBV12-4 and TRBJ1-5, with 7 bases aligning to TRBD1. This CDR3 has 16 amino acids. The ends lost 6 bases at V and 3 bases at J; junction bases unmatched: 11. The CDR3 coding sequence is TGTGCCAGCAGCACCGACAGGGTTGGGGACAATCAGCCCCAGCATTTT. Translated, it gives CASSTDRVGDNQPQHF.

This clonotype was seen more than once but under ten times. J is TRBJ2-1 and V is TRBV7-9; 7 nucleotides line up with TRBD2. V shed 6 bases and J 3 bases; nucleotides not matched to a gene: 8. The CDR3 has 15 amino acids. Germline CDR1 and CDR2: SEHNR and FQNEAQ (reference sequence). The CDR3 spells CASSEIQRGYNEQFF. CDR3 DNA: TGTGCCAGCAGTGAGATCCAGCGGGGCTACAATGAGCAGTTCTTC.

This clonotype appeared a few times. V gene TRBV6-5 combines with J gene TRBJ1-6; D is undetermined. Trimming cost V 4 bases and J 10 bases, with 8 bases left between them. CDR1 and CDR2 from the germline V gene are MNHEY and SVGAGI. CDR3 length equals 12 residues. The CDR3 bases are TGTGCCAGCAGTTCCGGTTTGTCACCCCTCCACTTT. This encodes CASSSGLSPLHF.

This clonotype was found a few times. Here the CDR3 reads CSAIGTGGNQPQHF. Here the CDR3 DNA reads TGCAGCGCCATTGGGACAGGGGGCAATCAGCCCCAGCATTTT. The chain links TRBV29-1 to TRBJ1-5, with 10 bases aligning to TRBD1. Germline CDR1 SQVTM, CDR2 ANQGSEA. This CDR3 is 14 amino acids long. V lost 7 bases, J lost 2 bases, and 5 bases stayed unmatched. Full variable domain (missing parts from reference TRBV29-1 and TRBJ1-5): SAVISQKPSRDICQRGTSLTIQCQVDSQVTMMFWYRQQPGQSLTLIATANQGSEATYESGFVIDKFPISRPNLTFSTLTVSNMSPEDSSIYLCSAIGTGGNQPQHFGDGTRLSIL.

The chain employs TRBV19 and TRBJ2-7; the D call may be TRBD1 or TRBD2 (5 bases each). Trimming left V 4 bases short and J 1 base short, with 14 bases between. The CDR3 has 15 amino acids. Germline loops: CDR1 LNHDA, CDR2 SQIVND (reference sequence). The CDR3 DNA reads as TGTGCCAGTAGTACCTACGGGGCCGGGTCCTACGAGCAGTACTTC. It codes for CASSTYGAGSYEQYF.

Worth noting for this clonotype: This may be a read error, as it is one base from a much larger clone. The chain uses TRBV7-9 and TRBJ1-1; D is possibly TRBD1 (6 bases). The CDR3 consists of 13 residues. Germline values: CDR1 SEHNR, CDR2 FQNEAQ (reference sequence). Trimming cost V 10 bases and J 10 bases, with 22 bases left between them. As DNA, the CDR3 is TGTGCCACCAACTTATGGCCAGGGGACCCAGCTTTCTTT. Amino acids: CATNLWPGDPAFF.

This clonotype was recorded many times. The chain combines TRBV12-3 or TRBV12-4 with TRBJ1-4; TRBD1 matches at 7 bases. The CDR3 runs to 17 residues. V lost 6 bases to trimming and J lost 0 bases; unmatched junction nucleotides: 10. Here the CDR3 DNA reads TGTGCCAGCAGCCGCATCCGGGACAGTGCAACTAATGAAAAACTGTTTTTT. Its translation is CASSRIRDSATNEKLFF.